The entry below gives a single TCR beta chain sequence along with its context. The junction had 8 bases not matched to a gene; V was cut back by 4 bases and J by 1 base. Germline V gene sequence: CDR1 SQVTM, CDR2 ANQGSEA. The length of the CDR3 is 15 residues. These data originate in a study of human T cells and chemical hapten exposure. About the research overall: There were per-sample TCR yield variations, arising mainly from small pooled library volume differences.

The time point is: pre-sensitization, week 0. As for treatment: therapeutic diphenylcyclopropenone sensitization with weekly scalp DPC. As the library was built, unique molecular identifiers were attached to individual cDNA molecules. Each CDR3 protein is one row after TCRdb ran MiXCR on the RACE reads. The top ten clones hold roughly 3% of a sample with 180,000 or so distinct CDR3 sequences, nearly 30% of them seen once. This sample comprised whole blood, obtained in connection with sensitization to the hapten diphenylcyclopropenone (DPC). The clonotype originates from a woman between 25 and 40 years old with alopecia areata. Some clones in this sample may be carry-over from other donors' samples. The J gene is TRBJ2-7, the V gene TRBV29-1; 9 bases match TRBD1. The CDR3 is CSVAGQGLGSYEQYF. DNA of the CDR3: TGCAGCGTTGCGGGACAGGGATTAGGTTCCTACGAGCAGTACTTC.